The 14 T cell receptor beta chains given below trace back to one sample, sequenced in a study of blood T cell repertoires in COVID-19 (dated by TCRdb to 2018 to 2020). Libraries were made using the immunoSEQ multiplex PCR assay. TCRdb's version of the immuneACCESS table is confined to in-frame rearrangements and falls short of the full clone set. An unresolved V gene accounts for under half of the shortfall where checked; the remainder is of unknown origin. The sample table holds around 250,000 clones, of which approximately 80% were seen once. In total, the top ten clones hold roughly 8.6% of the sample. The sample consisted of peripheral blood. All receptors come from a human donor in a cohort sampled during active COVID-19.

The chain combines TRBV7-9 with TRBJ2-5; possibly TRBD2 for D (6 bases). Germline V gene sequence: CDR1 SEHNR, CDR2 FQNEAQ (reference sequence). The length of the CDR3 is 15 residues. Trimming left V 5 bases short and J 2 bases short, with 15 bases between. CDR3 sequence reads: CASSLYSGGQETQYF. The DNA for the CDR3 is TGTGCCAGCAGCCTATATAGCGGAGGACAAGAGACCCAGTACTTC. Based on the CDR3 plus reference TRBV7-9 and TRBJ2-5, the full variable domain is DTGVSQNPRHKITKRGQNVTFRCDPISEHNRLYWYRQTLGQGPEFLTYFQNEAQLEKSRLLSDRFSAERPKGSFSTLEIQRTEQGDSAMYLCASSLYSGGQETQYFGPGTRLLVL.

The chain carries TRBV4-3 and TRBJ1-6; 10 positions match TRBD1. Germline trimming cut 4 bases from V and 8 bases from J; bases unmatched to any gene: 5. This CDR3 is built from 15 residues. Germline values: CDR1 LGHNA, CDR2 YSLEER. CDR3 sequence reads: CASSLGQGVYSPLHF. In DNA, the CDR3 is TGCGCCAGCAGCCTTGGACAGGGGGTTTATTCACCCCTCCACTTT.

V gene TRBV18 combines with J gene TRBJ1-5; D gene ambiguous. Trimming took 4 bases from V and 4 from J, leaving 5 bases between them. The CDR3 covers 12 residues. Germline lookup yields CDR1 KGHSH and CDR2 LQKENI. The CDR3 loop reads CASSLYNQPQHF. In nucleotides, the CDR3 is TGTGCCAGCTCACTCTATAATCAGCCCCAGCATTTT.

This rearrangement joins TRBV5-4 to TRBJ2-1; D is perhaps TRBD2 (6 bases). Trimming left V 3 bases short and J 3 bases short, with 10 bases between. Germline lookup yields CDR1 SGHNT and CDR2 YYREEE (reference sequence). The length of the CDR3 is 14 residues. The CDR3: CASSSGDFYNEQFF. As DNA, the CDR3 is TGTGCCAGCAGCTCGGGGGACTTCTACAATGAGCAGTTCTTC.

This chain connects TRBV5-1 to TRBJ1-1, with 7 bases matching TRBD1. Germline loops: CDR1 SGHRS, CDR2 YFSETQ. The CDR3 extends over 15 amino acids. The V gene end was trimmed by 4 bases and the J gene end by 2 bases; junction bases not matched to a gene: 8. The CDR3 nucleotides are TGCGCCAGCAGCCTGACAGGGAGCCCCAACACTGAAGCTTTCTTT. Protein sequence: CASSLTGSPNTEAFF.

A few counts support this clone. Different DNA sequences within this sample yield the same CDR3. The V and J genes are TRBV6-6 and TRBJ2-2; 7 bases match TRBD2. The CDR3 is made up of 16 amino acids. Germline-derived CDR1 and CDR2 are MNHNY and SVGAGI (reference sequence). Trimming at V came to 0 bases and at J to 1 base, leaving 2 bases not matched to a gene. CDR3 nucleotides: TGTGCCAGCAGTTACTCGGGCGGGGGGAACACCGGGGAGCTGTTTTTT. Encoded protein: CASSYSGGGNTGELFF.

The V gene is TRBV7-3, the J gene TRBJ2-2, with TRBD2 matching 15 bases. This CDR3 contains 18 residues. Germline CDR1 SGHTA, CDR2 FQGTGA. V shed 5 bases and J 7 bases; nucleotides not matched to a gene: 11. The CDR3 coding sequence is TGTGCCAGCAGCCCCCAGGGACTAGCGGGAGGCCGAGGCGGGGAGCTGTTTTTT. This sequence encodes CASSPQGLAGGRGGELFF. Drawing the rest from reference TRBV7-3 and TRBJ2-2, the complete variable domain is GAGVSQTPSNKVTEKGKYVELRCDPISGHTALYWYRQSLGQGPEFLIYFQGTGAADDSGLPNDRFFAVRPEGSVSTLKIQRTERGDSAVYLCASSPQGLAGGRGGELFFGEGSRLTVL.

This chain uses TRBV28 with TRBJ2-3; TRBD2 matches 13 bases. V trimming: 7 bases; J trimming: 4 bases; junction bases outside the gene matches: 5. This CDR3 spans 15 amino acids. The V gene's germline CDR1 is MDHEN and CDR2 SYDVKM. CDR3 DNA: TGTGCCAGCACCCCGGGACTAGCGGGGTCAGATACGCAGTATTTT. The encoded protein is CASTPGLAGSDTQYF. The full variable domain, with the rest looked up from reference TRBV28 and TRBJ2-3, is DVKVTQSSRYLVKRTGEKVFLECVQDMDHENMFWYRQDPGLGLRLIYFSYDVKMKEKGDIPEGYSVSREKKERFSLILESASTNQTSMYLCASTPGLAGSDTQYFGPGTRLTVL.

CDR3 in amino acids: CASSRGGTGGSYEQYF. The CDR3, as DNA: TGTGCCAGCAGCCGGGGCGGGACAGGGGGATCCTACGAGCAGTACTTC. This chain links TRBV11-3 with TRBJ2-7; 11 bases agree with TRBD1. J gave up 1 base and V 5 bases, and 7 bases lay outside the gene matches. The germline V gene has CDR1 SGHNT and CDR2 YENEEA. The CDR3 spans 16 residues.

The J gene is TRBJ1-1, the V gene TRBV6-5; D not resolved. V lost 5 bases and J lost 5, with 18 bases in between. The CDR3 sequence is 15 residues long. Germline V gene sequence: CDR1 MNHEY, CDR2 SVGAGI. This CDR3 reads CASSRGFRVGTEAFF. CDR3 nucleotides: TGTGCCAGCAGTCGCGGGTTTCGGGTGGGTACTGAAGCTTTCTTT.

The V gene is TRBV3-1 (or the pseudogene TRBV3-2), the J gene TRBJ2-2; D is perhaps TRBD2 (5 bases). This CDR3 spans 14 amino acids. Per the germline V gene, CDR1 is LGHDT and CDR2 is YNNKEL (reference sequence). Trimming took off 4 bases at V and 5 bases at J, with 11 bases between the two ends. The CDR3 is CASSPLSGTGELFF. The CDR3 nucleotides read TGTGCCAGCAGCCCCCTTTCGGGGACCGGGGAGCTGTTTTTT.

A few counts support this clone. The gene calls are TRBV5-4 and TRBJ2-2, with TRBD1 as a possible D gene (6 bases). With 5 bases removed from V and 4 bases from J, the gap between germline ends came to 15 bases. The CDR3 totals 15 residues. Germline V gene data show CDR1 as SGHNT and CDR2 as YYREEE (reference sequence). This chain's CDR3 is CASSPQGSGTGELFF. DNA of the CDR3: TGTGCCAGCAGTCCGCAGGGGTCTGGCACCGGGGAGCTGTTTTTT.

This clone occurred a few times. The genes are TRBV3-1 (or the pseudogene TRBV3-2) and TRBJ1-2; D is uncertain. This CDR3 comprises 14 residues. V lost 2 bases and J lost 4, with 11 bases in between. CDR1 and CDR2 (germline): LGHDT, YNNKEL (reference sequence). As DNA, the CDR3 is TGTGCCAGCAGCCAAAATGGACTCGCCTATGGCTACACCTTC. Translation: CASSQNGLAYGYTF.

This clone has ten or more counts. The J gene is TRBJ2-7, the V gene TRBV6-5, with 10 positions matching TRBD1. V lost 5 bases, J lost 4 bases, and 8 bases stayed unmatched. Germline values: CDR1 MNHEY, CDR2 SVGAGI. CDR3 length: 15 residues. The CDR3 coding sequence is TGTGCCAGCAGTACTACCGGGACAGGGGTTTACGAGCAGTACTTC. Its protein is CASSTTGTGVYEQYF.